A single sample is the source of the 20 T cell receptor beta chains below, sequenced in a study of OX40 agonist ivuxolimab in advanced cancers. This table comes from immunoSEQ multiplex PCR, and its TCRdb copy is limited to in-frame clones, with some not included. This sample yields approximately 90,000 clones, of which about 90% are seen a single time; 0.65% to 0.95% belongs to the top ten. Sequences were derived from CD4+ or CD8+ T cells sorted from blood, sampled in a trial of the OX40 agonist ivuxolimab. These TCRs come from an adult with an advanced solid tumor such as melanoma, head and neck, liver or kidney cancer.

The genes are TRBV5-6 and TRBJ1-6; 9 nucleotides align to TRBD1. This CDR3 spans 15 amino acids. The V and J ends lost 4 bases and 10 bases, in that order; junction bases with no gene match: 9. Germline-derived CDR1 and CDR2 are SGHDT and YYEEEE. The CDR3 spells CASSIPGQGSSPLHF. The CDR3 coding sequence is TGTGCCAGCAGCATACCGGGACAGGGATCCTCACCCCTCCACTTT. The variable domain in full, completed from reference TRBV5-6 and TRBJ1-6, reads DAGVTQSPTHLIKTRGQQVTLRCSPKSGHDTVSWYQQALGQGPQFIFQYYEEEERQRGNFPDRFSGHQFPNYSSELNVNALLLGDSALYLCASSIPGQGSSPLHFGNGTRLTVT.

This sequence joins TRBV9 and TRBJ1-3; D is perhaps TRBD1 (6 bases). Trimming removed 3 bases from V and 2 bases from J, with 9 bases in between. CDR3 length: 14 residues. Germline values: CDR1 SGDLS, CDR2 YYNGEE. This CDR3 is CASSETGTGNTIYF. DNA of the CDR3: TGTGCCAGCAGCGAAACAGGGACTGGAAACACCATATATTTT.

This clone was detected only a few times. V gene TRBV7-2 combines with J gene TRBJ1-2, with 7 bases matching TRBD1. With V trimmed by 7 bases and J by 2 bases, 7 bases remained unmatched. Germline V lookup: CDR1 SGHTA, CDR2 FQGNSA. This CDR3 has 14 residues. CDR3 nucleotide sequence: TGTGCCAGCACCGACCGGACAGGCAACTATGGCTACACCTTC. This sequence encodes CASTDRTGNYGYTF.

The rearrangement uses TRBV5-1 and TRBJ1-1, with D possibly matching TRBD1 (5 bases). Trimming took off 2 bases at V and 1 base at J, with 21 bases between the two ends. CDR3 length: 18 residues. Per the germline V gene, CDR1 is SGHRS and CDR2 is YFSETQ. CDR3 sequence reads: CASSFQGGGIERNTEAFF. The CDR3 nucleotides are TGCGCCAGCAGCTTCCAGGGAGGCGGAATAGAACGGAACACTGAAGCTTTCTTT.

The V call is TRBV11-2, the J call TRBJ1-1; 10 bases align to TRBD1. Unmatched junction bases numbered 3, after V lost 7 bases and J lost 1 base. The CDR3 consists of 14 residues. Germline values: CDR1 SGHAT, CDR2 FQNNGV. Here the CDR3 DNA reads TGTGCCAGCATGGACAGGGGGGGGAACACTGAAGCTTTCTTT. The encoded protein is CASMDRGGNTEAFF.

This clone was seen just once. The V and J genes are TRBV21-1 and TRBJ1-6; the D segment call TRBD1 is taken from the table without a DNA check. TRBV21-1 is a documented pseudogene. The CDR3 totals 17 residues. The CDR3 DNA follows: TGTGCCAACCCTATAAACACCGGACAGGGAGATCATTCACCCCTCCACTTT. Translation: CANPINTGQGDHSPLHF.

The rearrangement links TRBV15 to TRBJ2-1; D gene ambiguous. The CDR3 has 12 amino acids. The ends were cut back, 4 bases at V and 10 bases at J, with 11 bases in the middle. Germline V gene sequence: CDR1 LNHNV, CDR2 YYDKDF (reference sequence). CDR3 in DNA: TGTGCCACCAGCAACGACTTTGGAGAGCAGTTCTTC. This gives the protein CATSNDFGEQFF.

The chain carries TRBV10-3 and TRBJ2-2; tentatively, D is TRBD2 (6 bases). Germline V gene sequence: CDR1 ENHRY, CDR2 SYGVKD. This CDR3 comprises 12 residues. Between the trimmed V and J ends, which lost 6 bases and 6 bases, there was a span of 8 bases. The CDR3 loop is CAISPGAGELFF. The CDR3 coding sequence is TGTGCCATCAGCCCGGGAGCCGGGGAGCTGTTTTTT.

The table lists this clone with a few counts. The chain is built from TRBV28 and TRBJ1-6, with D perhaps matching TRBD1 (6 bases). V was clipped by 2 bases and J by 7 bases, with 9 bases between them. The CDR3 covers 14 residues. CDR1 MDHEN and CDR2 SYDVKM come from the germline V gene. Written as DNA, the CDR3 is TGTGCCAGCAGTTTACAGGGGCTGAATTCACCCCTCCACTTT. It codes for CASSLQGLNSPLHF.

The V call is TRBV15, the J call TRBJ2-1; D unresolved. The V end lost 3 bases, the J end lost 3 bases, and 15 bases lay between the germline ends. This CDR3 is 16 amino acids long. Per germline, CDR1 LNHNV and CDR2 YYDKDF (reference sequence). CDR3 in amino acids: CATSSARGAFYNEQFF. The DNA of the CDR3 is TGTGCCACCAGCAGTGCCCGCGGCGCCTTCTACAATGAGCAGTTCTTC. Looking up the rest from reference TRBV15 and TRBJ2-1 gives the full variable domain: DAMVIQNPRYQVTQFGKPVTLSCSQTLNHNVMYWYQQKSSQAPKLLFHYYDKDFNNEADTPDNFQSRRPNTSFCFLDIRSPGLGDTAMYLCATSSARGAFYNEQFFGPGTRLTVL.

This rearrangement joins TRBV7-2 to TRBJ1-2; no definite D call. This CDR3 contains 15 residues. The germline V gene encodes CDR1 SGHTA and CDR2 FQGNSA. V shed 4 bases and J shed 4 bases, with 16 bases lying between them. The CDR3 protein is CASSSSPVGSYGYTF. The CDR3 coding sequence is TGTGCCAGCAGCTCCTCGCCAGTCGGAAGCTATGGCTACACCTTC. Full variable domain (outside the CDR3, taken from reference TRBV7-2 and TRBJ1-2): GAGVSQSPSNKVTEKGKDVELRCDPISGHTALYWYRQSLGQGLEFLIYFQGNSAPDKSGLPSDRFSAERTGGSVSTLTIQRTQQEDSAVYLCASSSSPVGSYGYTFGSGTRLTVV.

A word on this clone: At the DNA level, this CDR3 is encoded by other sequences in the same sample as well. The chain is built from TRBV7-9 and TRBJ2-5; the D gene is possibly TRBD2 (6 bases). The CDR3 is 12 residues long. CDR1 and CDR2 (germline): SEHNR, FQNEAQ (reference sequence). V was pared by 5 bases and J by 7 bases, with 11 bases between. CDR3 bases: TGTGCCAGCAGCCTGGCCGGGGGGACCCAGTACTTC. Translating gives CASSLAGGTQYF. The full variable domain, with the rest looked up from reference TRBV7-9 and TRBJ2-5, is DTGVSQNPRHKITKRGQNVTFRCDPISEHNRLYWYRQTLGQGPEFLTYFQNEAQLEKSRLLSDRFSAERPKGSFSTLEIQRTEQGDSAMYLCASSLAGGTQYFGPGTRLLVL.

V usage is TRBV4-2 and J usage is TRBJ1-2; TRBD1 agrees at 8 bases. The CDR3 runs to 15 residues. Looked up from germline, CDR1 is LGHNA and CDR2 is YNFKEQ. Trimming took 1 base from V and 4 from J; bases not matched to a gene: 5. CDR3 residues: CASSQGRQGFYGYTF. In DNA, the CDR3 is TGTGCCAGCAGCCAAGGTAGACAGGGGTTCTATGGCTACACCTTC.

The rearrangement joins TRBV20-1 to TRBJ2-1; D uncertain. There are 11 residues in the CDR3. Looked up from germline, CDR1 is DFQATT and CDR2 is SNEGSKA (reference sequence). V was trimmed by 6 bases and J by 4 bases, leaving 7 bases between them. This CDR3 reads CSASPYNEQFF. CDR3 sequence (DNA): TGCAGTGCCTCACCGTACAATGAGCAGTTCTTC.

V and J are TRBV11-2 and TRBJ1-1; weak D call: TRBD1 (5 bases). V was cut by 7 bases and J by 5 bases, with 17 bases left in between. This CDR3 contains 14 residues. The germline V gene has CDR1 SGHAT and CDR2 FQNNGV. Written as DNA, the CDR3 is TGTGCCAGCACCCTGGGGACGGGGAGGACTGAAGCTTTCTTT. Encoded protein: CASTLGTGRTEAFF.

CDR3: CASSPDVQEQFF. The CDR3 DNA reads as TGCGCCAGCAGTCCTGACGTTCAGGAGCAGTTCTTC. V gene TRBV5-1 combines with J gene TRBJ2-1; no clear D gene. Germline V gene data show CDR1 as SGHRS and CDR2 as YFSETQ. The CDR3 runs to 12 residues. V was pared by 5 bases and J by 10 bases, with 13 bases between.

This sequence joins TRBV7-3 and TRBJ2-1, with D perhaps matching TRBD2 (6 bases). Trimming cost V 6 bases and J 0 bases, with 18 bases left between them. The CDR3 totals 17 residues. The germline CDR1 and CDR2 sequences are SGHTA and FQGTGA. Here the CDR3 reads CASSSEIRGSSYNEQFF. The CDR3 nucleotides are TGTGCCAGCAGTTCAGAGATACGGGGGAGCTCCTACAATGAGCAGTTCTTC.

This clone was seen just once. V and J are TRBV5-1 and TRBJ2-5, with 8 nucleotides matching TRBD1. J lost 5 bases, V lost 1 base, and 4 bases had no gene match. The CDR3 totals 14 residues. Germline CDR1 SGHRS, CDR2 YFSETQ. The CDR3 spells CASSLRQGKETQYF. In DNA, the CDR3 is TGCGCCAGCAGCTTGAGACAGGGGAAGGAGACCCAGTACTTC.

The gene calls are TRBV5-1 and TRBJ2-2, with D possibly matching TRBD2 (5 bases). V lost 0 bases and J 4 bases, leaving 7 bases between the germline ends. The CDR3 consists of 14 residues. Per germline, CDR1 SGHRS and CDR2 YFSETQ. Written as DNA, the CDR3 is TGCGCCAGCAGCTTGGCCGGAGGCACCGGGGAGCTGTTTTTT. Translation: CASSLAGGTGELFF.

V is TRBV28 and J is TRBJ1-1; no clear D gene. Germline loops: CDR1 MDHEN, CDR2 SYDVKM. Between the trimmed V and J ends, which lost 2 bases and 0 bases, there was a span of 7 bases. The CDR3 extends over 14 amino acids. DNA for the CDR3: TGTGCCAGCAGTTTACCCGGATTGAACACTGAAGCTTTCTTT. It translates to CASSLPGLNTEAFF.